Included here is one TCR beta chain sequence, with context. Trimming took 6 bases from V and 3 from J; bases not matched to a gene: 10. From germline, CDR1 is MDHEN and CDR2 SYDVKM. The length of the CDR3 is 16 residues. One entry per CDR3 protein, called by TCRdb with MiXCR from the RT-PCR reads. The sample contains about 650,000 distinct CDR3 sequences, about 15% of which appear only once. This record belongs to a study of response to subunit inactivated influenza vaccine. The material was PBMCs from blood, obtained approximately 15 days before vaccination. The TCR originated in a man aged 50-60 years who received an inactivated influenza vaccine. The chain employs TRBV28 and TRBJ2-3; 9 positions agree with TRBD2. CDR3: CASRGGGLASTDTQYF. The CDR3 DNA reads as TGTGCCAGCAGGGGCGGTGGACTAGCGTCGACAGATACGCAGTATTTT.